This TCR beta chain was recorded in a study of blood T cell repertoires in COVID-19. Across the study: The United States, Italy and Spain provided the acute and convalescent COVID-19 samples. The analysed material was cDNA or gDNA that came from T cells, B-cell-depleted T cells, or PBMCs.

This clone was seen just once. Per the original methods: Counts of nucleated cells, estimated from reference gene primer amplification, were obtained. The assay was immunoSEQ multiplex PCR, and TCRdb's table has in-frame clones only and misses some. The D gene and trimming were derived from the DNA, and the V and J assignments and clone size from that table. The profile covers approximately 230,000 clones, with about 85% appearing a single time and around 3.3% taken by the ten largest. The V and J ends lost 4 bases and 0 bases, in that order; junction bases with no gene match: 4. Germline assignment: CDR1 SGHRS and CDR2 YFSETQ. The CDR3 sequence is 15 residues long.

Input material: peripheral blood. The origin of this receptor is a man in his late teens or twenties with active or convalescent COVID-19. The chain combines TRBV5-1 with TRBJ1-3, with 7 bases that match TRBD1. CDR3 sequence reads: CASSLQGNSGNTIYF. For the CDR3, the DNA is TGCGCCAGCAGCCTACAGGGGAACTCTGGAAACACCATATATTTT.